This T cell receptor (beta chain) is drawn from a study of blood T cell repertoires in COVID-19. The CDR3 runs 13 residues. Trimming removed 0 bases at V and 6 bases at J, with 7 bases between. Germline V gene sequence: CDR1 MNHEY, CDR2 SVGAGI. Using immunoSEQ multiplex PCR, the repertoire was profiled, and TCRdb retains in-frame clones only, with some absent. The data show more than 95,000 clones, approximately 87% seen once. In the case of this clone: Other DNA variants within this sample encode the same CDR3.

The specimen was peripheral blood. The rearrangement uses TRBV6-5 and TRBJ2-3; maybe TRBD1 (6 bases). This TCR came from an older man who had recovered from COVID-19. For the CDR3, the DNA is TGTGCCAGCAGTTACTCGAGGGGGGATACGCAGTATTTT. It is translated as CASSYSRGDTQYF.